This is a list of T cell receptor beta chains from one sample in a study of CD8 T cells in ankylosing spondylitis. TCRdb re-derived calls from the 5' RACE reads in MiXCR, one entry per CDR3 protein. Among about 340,000 distinct CDR3 sequences listed, more than 20% were seen once. Sample: blood, either unsorted or a sorted T cell fraction (not recorded which). These receptors all come from a male donor with ankylosing spondylitis or in good health (not recorded which). Each CDR3 is given with its conserved first and last residue. D genes are given only for firm matches. Clone size appears in some rows only: once, few, many, or a class for an expanded clone.

V	D	J	size	CDR3	DNA
TRBV29-1	TRBD2	TRBJ2-1	many	CSVEDLAGGNEQFF	TGCAGCGTTGAAGATCTAGCGGGGGGAAATGAGCAGTTCTTC
TRBV12-3/TRBV12-4	TRBD2	TRBJ2-3	NA	CASTPGLAADTQYF	TGTGCCAGCACCCCGGGACTAGCGGCAGATACGCAGTATTTT
TRBV12-3/TRBV12-4	NA	TRBJ2-5	NA	CASSLRGAGGQETQYF	TGTGCCAGCTCATTACGGGGGGCTGGAGGGCAAGAGACCCAGTACTTC
TRBV6-2/TRBV6-3	NA	TRBJ2-5	NA	CASSPRGKQETQYF	TGTGCCAGCAGTCCCCGGGGGAAGCAAGAGACCCAGTACTTC
TRBV20-1	NA	TRBJ2-1	NA	CSARDLGEEQFF	TGCAGTGCTAGAGATCTAGGGGAGGAGCAGTTCTTC
TRBV29-1	TRBD1	TRBJ2-7	few	CSVGQGIGSYEQYF	TGCAGCGTTGGACAGGGGATCGGCTCCTACGAGCAGTACTTC
TRBV20-1	NA	TRBJ2-3	few	CSARSHLTDTQYF	TGCAGTGCTAGAAGTCACCTCACAGATACGCAGTATTTT
TRBV5-6	NA	TRBJ2-7	few	CASSAFRESYEQYF	TGTGCCAGCAGCGCATTCAGGGAATCCTACGAGCAGTACTTC
TRBV27	TRBD1	TRBJ2-7	few	CASSYATGTYEQYF	TGTGCCAGCAGTTACGCGACAGGGACGTACGAGCAGTACTTC
TRBV6-1	NA	TRBJ2-7	few	CASSSVTGDEQYF	TGTGCCAGTTCGTCTGTAACCGGGGACGAGCAGTACTTC
TRBV2	NA	TRBJ1-2	NA	CATQGEGYTF	TGTGCCACCCAGGGAGAAGGCTACACCTTC
TRBV5-5	NA	TRBJ2-7	NA	CASSLARGRYEQYF	TGTGCCAGCAGCTTGGCCAGGGGTCGGTACGAGCAGTACTTC
TRBV29-1	NA	TRBJ2-7	NA	CSVEGRFPYEQYF	TGCAGCGTTGAGGGACGGTTCCCCTACGAGCAGTACTTC
TRBV12-3/TRBV12-4	NA	TRBJ2-3	many	CASSHPDITDTQYF	TGTGCCAGCAGCCACCCGGATATCACGGATACGCAGTATTTT
TRBV7-6	NA	TRBJ2-1	few	CASSSYKNEQFF	TGTGCCAGCAGCTCCTATAAAAATGAGCAGTTCTTC
TRBV6-5	TRBD1	TRBJ2-1	few	CASSVLGQGADNEQFF	TGTGCCAGCAGTGTACTAGGACAGGGGGCCGACAATGAGCAGTTCTTC
TRBV29-1	NA	TRBJ1-2	few	CSVGGTGSIYGYTF	TGCAGCGTCGGAGGGACGGGCAGCATCTATGGCTACACCTTC
TRBV4-1	NA	TRBJ2-5	NA	CASSHPPPQETQYF	TGCGCCAGCAGCCACCCACCCCCACAAGAGACCCAGTACTTC
TRBV4-1	NA	TRBJ2-4	NA	CASSQVTVGKNIQYF	TGCGCCAGCAGCCAAGTAACGGTTGGCAAAAACATTCAGTACTTC
TRBV15	TRBD1	TRBJ2-1	few	CATSRSTTGGNEQFF	TGTGCCACCAGCAGATCCACGACAGGGGGCAATGAGCAGTTCTTC
TRBV29-1	NA	TRBJ2-7	few	CSVATDFYEQYF	TGCAGCGTTGCGACGGACTTCTACGAGCAGTACTTC
TRBV7-9	TRBD1	TRBJ2-7	NA	CASAGQGDEQYF	TGTGCCAGCGCGGGACAGGGAGACGAGCAGTACTTC
TRBV3-1	TRBD2	TRBJ2-2	NA	CASSQPLAGVDTGELFF	TGTGCCAGCAGCCAGCCTCTAGCGGGGGTAGACACCGGGGAGCTGTTTTTT
TRBV28	NA	TRBJ2-7	NA	CASTAKGGPSYEQYF	TGTGCCAGCACCGCCAAGGGGGGGCCCTCCTACGAGCAGTACTTC
TRBV29-1	NA	TRBJ2-7	NA	CSVDSYGEQYF	TGCAGCGTTGACAGTTATGGTGAGCAGTACTTC
TRBV6-1	NA	TRBJ1-2	NA	CASATSGFSSDYGYTF	TGTGCCAGCGCGACCTCCGGTTTTAGCTCTGACTATGGCTACACCTTC
TRBV12-3/TRBV12-4	TRBD1	TRBJ1-4	few	CASSLDRGTNEKLFF	TGTGCCAGCAGTTTAGACAGGGGCACTAATGAAAAACTGTTTTTT
TRBV3-1	NA	TRBJ2-7	few	CASSHAKGTYEQYF	TGTGCCAGCAGCCATGCCAAGGGCACCTACGAGCAGTACTTC
TRBV12-3/TRBV12-4	TRBD1	TRBJ1-1	NA	CASSRQGWTEAFF	TGTGCCAGCAGCAGACAGGGGTGGACTGAAGCTTTCTTT
TRBV12-3/TRBV12-4	NA	TRBJ1-5	NA	CASSLVEGTLPQHF	TGTGCCAGCAGTTTAGTAGAGGGGACGTTACCCCAGCATTTT
TRBV5-1	NA	TRBJ2-5	NA	CASSFATPLQETQYF	TGCGCCAGCAGCTTTGCGACACCTCTTCAAGAGACCCAGTACTTC
TRBV9	NA	TRBJ2-5	few	CASSSYEETQYF	TGTGCCAGCAGCTCCTACGAGGAGACCCAGTACTTC
TRBV27	NA	TRBJ2-7	NA	CASSYGRISYEQYF	TGTGCCAGCAGTTACGGACGTATCTCCTACGAGCAGTACTTC
TRBV4-1	NA	TRBJ2-1	NA	CASSQVSYNEQFF	TGCGCCAGCAGCCAAGTGAGCTACAATGAGCAGTTCTTC
TRBV15	NA	TRBJ2-3	many	CATSRGFGEDTQYF	TGTGCCACCAGCAGAGGTTTCGGGGAGGATACGCAGTATTTT
TRBV27	NA	TRBJ2-5	few	CASSWEQHFLETQYF	TGTGCCAGCAGTTGGGAACAACACTTCCTGGAGACCCAGTACTTC
TRBV6-2/TRBV6-3	TRBD1	TRBJ2-1	few	CASTGTGDYNEQFF	TGTGCCAGCACCGGGACAGGGGATTACAATGAGCAGTTCTTC
TRBV20-1	TRBD2	TRBJ2-7	NA	CSARDDKRGTSYEQYF	TGCAGTGCTAGAGATGATAAGCGGGGGACCAGCTACGAGCAGTACTTC
TRBV27	TRBD1	TRBJ2-7	few	CASSSHRDRLYEQYF	TGTGCCAGCAGTTCCCACCGGGACAGACTCTACGAGCAGTACTTC
TRBV5-6	TRBD2	TRBJ2-7	few	CASSLRWRGGPDEQYF	TGTGCCAGCAGCTTGAGGTGGCGGGGGGGCCCGGACGAGCAGTACTTC
TRBV10-3	NA	TRBJ1-1	NA	CAISESGVGGEAFF	TGTGCCATCAGTGAGTCGGGGGTTGGAGGTGAAGCTTTCTTT
TRBV18	TRBD2	TRBJ2-5	NA	CASSPGLAGGLGETQYF	TGTGCCAGCTCACCGGGACTAGCGGGGGGGCTTGGAGAGACCCAGTACTTC
TRBV12-3/TRBV12-4	NA	TRBJ2-1	NA	CASSSDREGSSYNEQFF	TGTGCCAGCAGTTCGGACAGGGAGGGGAGCTCCTACAATGAGCAGTTCTTC
TRBV6-1	NA	TRBJ2-5	NA	CASSERGRHKKETQYF	TGTGCCAGCAGTGAAAGGGGCCGGCACAAGAAAGAGACCCAGTACTTC
TRBV6-5	TRBD2	TRBJ2-1	NA	CARSYLSGGANEQFF	TGTGCCCGCAGCTATCTTAGCGGGGGGGCGAATGAGCAGTTCTTC
TRBV11-3	NA	TRBJ2-1	NA	CASSPRVGNEQFF	TGTGCCAGCAGCCCGCGGGTGGGCAATGAGCAGTTCTTC
TRBV12-3/TRBV12-4	NA	TRBJ2-7	NA	CASSLALGAYEQYF	TGTGCCAGCAGTTTAGCGCTAGGGGCCTACGAGCAGTACTTC
TRBV9	NA	TRBJ2-3	few	CASSETVGGTDTQYF	TGTGCCAGCAGCGAGACAGTTGGAGGCACAGATACGCAGTATTTT
TRBV9	NA	TRBJ2-4	NA	CASSVAGGSKNIQYF	TGTGCCAGCAGCGTAGCAGGAGGGTCCAAAAACATTCAGTACTTC
TRBV4-1	NA	TRBJ2-7	NA	CASSLWSSLSYEQYF	TGCGCCAGCAGCCTTTGGAGTAGCCTCTCCTACGAGCAGTACTTC
TRBV2	NA	TRBJ2-1	NA	CASSDSGADNEQFF	TGTGCCAGCAGTGATTCAGGGGCCGACAATGAGCAGTTCTTC
TRBV4-1	NA	TRBJ2-7	NA	CASSQGRGSSYEQYF	TGCGCCAGCAGCCAGGGCAGGGGATCCTCCTACGAGCAGTACTTC
TRBV2	NA	TRBJ2-5	NA	CASRPGLRQETQYF	TGTGCCAGCAGGCCCGGACTAAGACAAGAGACCCAGTACTTC
TRBV24-1	TRBD1	TRBJ2-2	few	CATSDLSGTGYTGELFF	TGTGCCACCAGTGATTTGTCCGGGACAGGATACACCGGGGAGCTGTTTTTT
TRBV5-5	NA	TRBJ2-1	NA	CASSFGAGTNEQFF	TGTGCCAGCAGCTTTGGGGCGGGGACCAATGAGCAGTTCTTC